This T cell receptor (beta chain) was retrieved from a study of blood T cell repertoires in COVID-19. Study as a whole: Samples taken during acute and convalescent COVID-19 were collected in the United States, Italy and Spain. From T cells, B-cell-depleted T cells, or PBMCs came the material, which was cDNA or gDNA.

Study processing details: Reference gene primer amplification in the assay estimated nucleated cell counts. Sequenced by immunoSEQ multiplex PCR; TCRdb stores in-frame clones only, minus some. That table furnishes V, J and clone size, whereas the DNA furnished D and trimming. The table includes 200,000 to 250,000 clones, approximately 83% detected once. V was shortened by 1 base and J by 1 base, with 11 bases between the two germline ends. Germline V gene data show CDR1 as MGHRA and CDR2 as YSYEKL. This CDR3 contains 16 residues. This sequence was found in a woman aged 45-59 years with acute or convalescent COVID-19. The gene calls are TRBV4-1 and TRBJ1-5; no clear D. The source material was peripheral blood. CDR3 DNA sequence: TGCGCCAGCAGCCAAGTAATGGGCGAGAGCAATCAGCCCCAGCATTTT. Its protein product is CASSQVMGESNQPQHF.